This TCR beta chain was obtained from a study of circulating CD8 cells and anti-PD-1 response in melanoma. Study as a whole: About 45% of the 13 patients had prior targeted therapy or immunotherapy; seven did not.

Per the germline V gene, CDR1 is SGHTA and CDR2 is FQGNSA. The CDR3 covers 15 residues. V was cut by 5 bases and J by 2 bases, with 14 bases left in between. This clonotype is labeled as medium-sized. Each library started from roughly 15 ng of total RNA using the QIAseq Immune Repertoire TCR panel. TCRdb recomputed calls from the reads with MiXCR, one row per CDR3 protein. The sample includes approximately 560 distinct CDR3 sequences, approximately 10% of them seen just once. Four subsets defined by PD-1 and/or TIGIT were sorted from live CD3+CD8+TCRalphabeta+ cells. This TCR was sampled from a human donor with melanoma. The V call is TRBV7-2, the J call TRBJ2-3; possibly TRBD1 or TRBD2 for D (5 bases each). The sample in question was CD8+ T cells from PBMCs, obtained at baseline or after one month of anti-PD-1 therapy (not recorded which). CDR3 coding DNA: TGTGCCAGCAGCAGGGGACCGACCCTCACAGATACGCAGTATTTT. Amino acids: CASSRGPTLTDTQYF.